The 3 T cell receptor beta chains below were found in one sample sequenced in a study of cytomegalovirus exposure and HLA in healthy donors. Method: immunoSEQ multiplex PCR; TCRdb's copy keeps in-frame clones and lacks some. The sample has 200,000 to 250,000 clones; roughly 91% are singletons. Sequencing was done on a sample of PBMCs. These TCRs come from a young woman in good health and CMV-seropositive.

This clone was observed a few times. The chain is built from TRBV18 and TRBJ1-5; D might be TRBD1 (5 bases). Trimming took off 2 bases at V and 2 bases at J, with 7 bases between the two ends. Germline V gives CDR1 KGHSH, CDR2 LQKENI. The CDR3 spans 14 residues. CDR3 DNA sequence: TGTGCCAGCTCACCAATCAGGGGCAATCAGCCCCAGCATTTT. This translates into CASSPIRGNQPQHF.

The chain is built from TRBV18 and TRBJ2-7, with 9 nucleotides matching TRBD1. The CDR3 has 14 amino acids. The ends lost 2 bases at V and 5 bases at J; junction bases unmatched: 4. CDR1 and CDR2 from the germline V gene are KGHSH and LQKENI. In DNA, the CDR3 is TGTGCCAGCTCACCAGGGACAGGGAGGAACGAGCAGTACTTC. Its translation: CASSPGTGRNEQYF. The full variable domain, with the rest looked up from reference TRBV18 and TRBJ2-7, is NAGVMQNPRHLVRRRGQEARLRCSPMKGHSHVYWYRQLPEEGLKFMVYLQKENIIDESGMPKERFSAEFPKEGPSILRIQQVVRGDSAAYFCASSPGTGRNEQYFGPGTRLTVT.

This clone showed up just a few times. The rearrangement links TRBV7-8 to TRBJ1-5; D possibly corresponds to TRBD1 (6 bases). Trimming took 7 bases from V and 3 from J, leaving 10 bases between them. The CDR3 has 13 residues. Germline V lookup: CDR1 SGHVS, CDR2 FQNEAQ. The CDR3, as DNA: TGTGCCAGCAAAAGGGACATCAATCAGCCCCAGCATTTT. It translates to CASKRDINQPQHF.